This T cell receptor (beta chain) stems from a study of blood T cell repertoires in COVID-19. TCRdb keeps only in-frame clones here, not all; method: immunoSEQ multiplex PCR. This sample yields 95,000 to 150,000 clones, of which about three quarters are seen a single time; about 2.2% belongs to the top ten. Trimming removed 5 bases at V and 8 bases at J, with 24 bases between. Germline CDR1 MDHEN, CDR2 SYDVKM. CDR3 length: 16 amino acids. The source of this sequence is a woman in her seventies with acute or convalescent COVID-19. The chain uses TRBV28 and TRBJ1-2, with D possibly matching TRBD1 (6 bases). Input material: peripheral blood. CDR3 residues: CASSIPGTPSGRGYTF. CDR3 in DNA: TGTGCCAGCAGTATCCCTGGGACACCCTCGGGCCGGGGCTACACCTTC.